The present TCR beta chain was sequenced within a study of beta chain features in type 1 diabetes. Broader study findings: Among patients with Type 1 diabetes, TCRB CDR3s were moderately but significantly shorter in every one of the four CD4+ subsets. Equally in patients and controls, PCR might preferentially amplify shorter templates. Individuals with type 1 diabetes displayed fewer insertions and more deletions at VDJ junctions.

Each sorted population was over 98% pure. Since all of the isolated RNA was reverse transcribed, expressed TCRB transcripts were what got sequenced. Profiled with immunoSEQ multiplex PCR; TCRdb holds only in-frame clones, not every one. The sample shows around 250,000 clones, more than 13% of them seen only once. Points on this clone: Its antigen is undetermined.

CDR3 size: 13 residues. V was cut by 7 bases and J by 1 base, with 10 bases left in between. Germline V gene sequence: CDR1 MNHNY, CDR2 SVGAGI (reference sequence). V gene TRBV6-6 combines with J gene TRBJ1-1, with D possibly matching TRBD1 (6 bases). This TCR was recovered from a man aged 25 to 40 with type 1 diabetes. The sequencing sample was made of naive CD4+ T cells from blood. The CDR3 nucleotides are TGTGCCAGCACAGGGGCACCGAACACTGAAGCTTTCTTT. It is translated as CASTGAPNTEAFF.